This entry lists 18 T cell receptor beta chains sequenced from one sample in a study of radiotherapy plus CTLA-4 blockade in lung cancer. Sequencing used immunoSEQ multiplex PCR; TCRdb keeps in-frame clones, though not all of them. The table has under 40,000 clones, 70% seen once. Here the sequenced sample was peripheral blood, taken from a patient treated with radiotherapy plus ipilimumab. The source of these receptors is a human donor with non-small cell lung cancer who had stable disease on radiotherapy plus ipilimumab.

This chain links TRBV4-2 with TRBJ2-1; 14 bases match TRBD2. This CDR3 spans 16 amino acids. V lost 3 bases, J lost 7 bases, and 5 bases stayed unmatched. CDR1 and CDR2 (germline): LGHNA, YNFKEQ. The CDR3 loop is CASSQGLAGVQNEQFF. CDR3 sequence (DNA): TGTGCCAGCAGCCAGGGACTAGCGGGAGTTCAGAATGAGCAGTTCTTC.

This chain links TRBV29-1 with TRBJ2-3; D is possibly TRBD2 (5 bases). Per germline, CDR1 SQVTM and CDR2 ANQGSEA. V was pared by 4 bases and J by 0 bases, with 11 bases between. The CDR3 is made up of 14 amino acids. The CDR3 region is CSVVRGGSTDTQYF. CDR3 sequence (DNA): TGCAGCGTTGTCCGAGGCGGGAGCACAGATACGCAGTATTTT.

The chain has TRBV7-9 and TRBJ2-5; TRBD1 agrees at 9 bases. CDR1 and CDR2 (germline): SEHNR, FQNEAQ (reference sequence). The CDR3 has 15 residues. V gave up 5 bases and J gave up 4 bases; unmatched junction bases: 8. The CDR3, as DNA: TGTGCCAGCAGCCTCCGGGACAGGGTGTCAGAGACCCAGTACTTC. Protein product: CASSLRDRVSETQYF.

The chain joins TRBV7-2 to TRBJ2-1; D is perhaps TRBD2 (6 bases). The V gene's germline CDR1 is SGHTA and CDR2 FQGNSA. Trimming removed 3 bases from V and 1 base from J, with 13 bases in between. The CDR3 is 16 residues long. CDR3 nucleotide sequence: TGTGCCAGCAGCTTCTTCCGGGAGAGGTCCTACAATGAGCAGTTCTTC. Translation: CASSFFRERSYNEQFF.

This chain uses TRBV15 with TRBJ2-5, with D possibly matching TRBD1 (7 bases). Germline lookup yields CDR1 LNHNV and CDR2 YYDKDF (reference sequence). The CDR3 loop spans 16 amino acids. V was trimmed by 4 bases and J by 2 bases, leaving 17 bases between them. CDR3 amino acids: CATSIELAGGQETQYF. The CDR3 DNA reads TGTGCCACCAGCATTGAACTGGCAGGGGGGCAAGAGACCCAGTACTTC.

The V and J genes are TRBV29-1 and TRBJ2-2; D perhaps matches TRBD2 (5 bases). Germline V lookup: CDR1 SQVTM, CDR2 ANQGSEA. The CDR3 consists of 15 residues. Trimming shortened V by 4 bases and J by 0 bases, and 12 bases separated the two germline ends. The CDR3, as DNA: TGCAGCGTTGCCTCGGCGGGTGCGAACACCGGGGAGCTGTTTTTT. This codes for CSVASAGANTGELFF.

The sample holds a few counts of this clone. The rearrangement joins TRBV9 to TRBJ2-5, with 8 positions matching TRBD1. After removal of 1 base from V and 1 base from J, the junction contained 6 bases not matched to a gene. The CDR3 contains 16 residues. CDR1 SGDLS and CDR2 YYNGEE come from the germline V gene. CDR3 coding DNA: TGTGCCAGCAGCGTATTGGCAGGGGGCCCCCAAGAGACCCAGTACTTC. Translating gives CASSVLAGGPQETQYF.

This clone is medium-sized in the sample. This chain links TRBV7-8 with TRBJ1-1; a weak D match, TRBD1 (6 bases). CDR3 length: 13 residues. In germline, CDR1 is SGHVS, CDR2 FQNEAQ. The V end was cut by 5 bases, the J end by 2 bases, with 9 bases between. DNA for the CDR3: TGTGCCAGCAGCGAGGACAGCAACACTGAAGCTTTCTTT. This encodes CASSEDSNTEAFF.

As DNA, the CDR3 is TGTGCCAGTGCAGGGGGGCTGGGCAATCAGCCCCAGCATTTT. Translated, it gives CASAGGLGNQPQHF. V usage is TRBV2 and J usage is TRBJ1-5, with 7 bases aligning to TRBD1. From germline, CDR1 is SNHLY and CDR2 FYNNEI. The V and J ends lost 9 bases and 2 bases, in that order; junction bases with no gene match: 7. CDR3 length: 14 amino acids.

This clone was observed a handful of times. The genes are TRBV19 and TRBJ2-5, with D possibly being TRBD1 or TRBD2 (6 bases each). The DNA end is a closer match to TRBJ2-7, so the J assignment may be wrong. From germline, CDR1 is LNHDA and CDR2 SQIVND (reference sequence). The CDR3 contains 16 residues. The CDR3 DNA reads TGTGCCAGTAGTATTCGGCGAGGGGGACTGTCCTACGAGCAGTACTTC. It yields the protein CASSIRRGGLSYEQYF.

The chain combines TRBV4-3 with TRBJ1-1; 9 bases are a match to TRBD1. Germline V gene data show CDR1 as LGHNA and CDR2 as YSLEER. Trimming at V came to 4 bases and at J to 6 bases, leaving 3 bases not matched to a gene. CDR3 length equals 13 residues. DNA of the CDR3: TGCGCCAGCAGCCCGGACAGGGGAGCTGAAGCTTTCTTT. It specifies CASSPDRGAEAFF.

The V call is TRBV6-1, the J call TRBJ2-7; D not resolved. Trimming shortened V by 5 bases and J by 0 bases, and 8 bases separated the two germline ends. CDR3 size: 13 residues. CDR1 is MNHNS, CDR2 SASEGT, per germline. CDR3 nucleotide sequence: TGTGCCAGCAGTTCCCCTAGCTCCTACGAGCAGTACTTC. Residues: CASSSPSSYEQYF.

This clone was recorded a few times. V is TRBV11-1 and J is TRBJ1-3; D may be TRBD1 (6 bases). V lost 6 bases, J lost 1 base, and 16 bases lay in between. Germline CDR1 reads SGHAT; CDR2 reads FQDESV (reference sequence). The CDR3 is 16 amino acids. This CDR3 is CASSSTKQGSGNTIYF. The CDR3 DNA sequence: TGTGCCAGCAGTTCAACGAAACAGGGATCTGGAAACACCATATATTTT.

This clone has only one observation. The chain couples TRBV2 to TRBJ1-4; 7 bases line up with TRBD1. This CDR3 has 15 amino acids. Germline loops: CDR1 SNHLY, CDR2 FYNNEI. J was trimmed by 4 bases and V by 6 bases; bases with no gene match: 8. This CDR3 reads CASSLGTDFNEKLFF. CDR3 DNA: TGTGCCAGCAGCCTGGGGACAGATTTTAATGAAAAACTGTTTTTT.

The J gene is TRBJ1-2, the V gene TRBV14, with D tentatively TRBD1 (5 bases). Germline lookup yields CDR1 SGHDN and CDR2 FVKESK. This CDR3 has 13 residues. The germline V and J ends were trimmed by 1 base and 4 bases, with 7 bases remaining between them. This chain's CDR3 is CASSQGGVYGYTF. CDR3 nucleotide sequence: TGTGCCAGCAGCCAAGGAGGGGTCTATGGCTACACCTTC.

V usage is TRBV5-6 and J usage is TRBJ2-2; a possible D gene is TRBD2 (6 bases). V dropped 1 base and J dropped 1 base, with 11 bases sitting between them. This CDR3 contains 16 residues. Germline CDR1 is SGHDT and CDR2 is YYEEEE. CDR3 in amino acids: CASSLISGMNTGELFF. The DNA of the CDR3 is TGTGCCAGCAGCTTGATTAGCGGCATGAACACCGGGGAGCTGTTTTTT.

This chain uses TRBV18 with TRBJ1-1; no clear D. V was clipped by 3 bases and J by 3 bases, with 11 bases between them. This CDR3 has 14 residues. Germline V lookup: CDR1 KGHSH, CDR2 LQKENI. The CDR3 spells CASSPIPTDTEAFF. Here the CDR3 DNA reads TGTGCCAGCTCACCCATTCCGACGGACACTGAAGCTTTCTTT.

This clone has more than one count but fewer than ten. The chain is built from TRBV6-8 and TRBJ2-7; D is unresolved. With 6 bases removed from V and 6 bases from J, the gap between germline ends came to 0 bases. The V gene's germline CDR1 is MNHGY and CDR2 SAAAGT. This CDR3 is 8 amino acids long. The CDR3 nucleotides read TGTGCCAGCAGCGAGCAGTACTTC. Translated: CASSEQYF.